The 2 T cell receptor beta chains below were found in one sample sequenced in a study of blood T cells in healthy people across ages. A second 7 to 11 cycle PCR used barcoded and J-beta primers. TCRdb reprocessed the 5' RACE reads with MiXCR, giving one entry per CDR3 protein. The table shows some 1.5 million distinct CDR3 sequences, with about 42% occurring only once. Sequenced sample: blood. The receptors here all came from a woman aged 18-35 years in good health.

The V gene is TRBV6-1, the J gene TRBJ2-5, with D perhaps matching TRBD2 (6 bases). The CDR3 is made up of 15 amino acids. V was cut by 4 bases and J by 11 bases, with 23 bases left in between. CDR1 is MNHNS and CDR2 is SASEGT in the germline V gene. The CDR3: CASSGRAGFSNEQYF. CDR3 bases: TGTGCCAGCAGTGGAAGAGCGGGCTTTTCCAATGAGCAGTACTTC.

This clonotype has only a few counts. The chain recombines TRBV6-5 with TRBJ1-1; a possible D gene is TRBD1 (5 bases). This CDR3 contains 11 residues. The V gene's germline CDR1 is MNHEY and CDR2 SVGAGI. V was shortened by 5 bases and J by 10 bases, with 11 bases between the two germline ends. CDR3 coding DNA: TGTGCCAGCAGTGAGGGGATGCGAGCTTTCTTT. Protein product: CASSEGMRAFF.